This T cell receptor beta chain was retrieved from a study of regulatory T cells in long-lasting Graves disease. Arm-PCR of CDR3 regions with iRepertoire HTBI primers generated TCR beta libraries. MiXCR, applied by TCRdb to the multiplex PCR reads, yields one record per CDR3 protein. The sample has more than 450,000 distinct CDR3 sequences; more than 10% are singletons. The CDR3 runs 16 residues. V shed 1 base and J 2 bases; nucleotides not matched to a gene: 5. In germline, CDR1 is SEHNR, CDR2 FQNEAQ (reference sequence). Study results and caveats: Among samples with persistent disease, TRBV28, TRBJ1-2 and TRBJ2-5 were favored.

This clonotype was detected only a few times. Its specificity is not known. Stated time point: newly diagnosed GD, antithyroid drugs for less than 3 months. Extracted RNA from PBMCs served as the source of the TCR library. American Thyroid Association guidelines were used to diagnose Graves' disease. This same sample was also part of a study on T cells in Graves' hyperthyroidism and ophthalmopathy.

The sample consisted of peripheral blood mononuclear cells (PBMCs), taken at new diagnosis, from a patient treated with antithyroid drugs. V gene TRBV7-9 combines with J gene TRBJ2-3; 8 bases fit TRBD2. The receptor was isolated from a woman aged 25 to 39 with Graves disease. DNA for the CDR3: TGTGCCAGCAGCTTAGACAGCGGGAGCACCACAGATACGCAGTATTTT. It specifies CASSLDSGSTTDTQYF. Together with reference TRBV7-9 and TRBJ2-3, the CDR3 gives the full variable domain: DTGVSQNPRHKITKRGQNVTFRCDPISEHNRLYWYRQTLGQGPEFLTYFQNEAQLEKSRLLSDRFSAERPKGSFSTLEIQRTEQGDSAMYLCASSLDSGSTTDTQYFGPGTRLTVL.